The present T cell receptor beta chain was sequenced within a study of cytomegalovirus exposure and HLA in healthy donors. On this clone: What it recognizes is unknown.

It was with 60 Vbeta and 13 Jbeta primers that the PCR ran. Profiled with immunoSEQ multiplex PCR; TCRdb holds only in-frame clones, not every one. The table includes about 89,000 clones, around four fifths detected once. The CDR3 spans 14 residues. Trimming removed 4 bases at V and 0 bases at J, with 11 bases between. In germline, CDR1 is SGHRS, CDR2 YFSETQ. Findings and limits, study-wide: Across all donors, roughly uniform sequencing depth was an assumption of the presence/absence analyses. CMV serostatus was the sole immune exposure information available.

The TCR originated in a male donor in good health and CMV-seronegative. Sequenced material: PBMCs. The chain joins TRBV5-1 to TRBJ2-7; D possibly corresponds to TRBD2 (6 bases). The chain's CDR3 is CASSRRVSSYEQYF. The CDR3, as DNA: TGCGCCAGCAGCAGGAGGGTCAGCTCCTACGAGCAGTACTTC.